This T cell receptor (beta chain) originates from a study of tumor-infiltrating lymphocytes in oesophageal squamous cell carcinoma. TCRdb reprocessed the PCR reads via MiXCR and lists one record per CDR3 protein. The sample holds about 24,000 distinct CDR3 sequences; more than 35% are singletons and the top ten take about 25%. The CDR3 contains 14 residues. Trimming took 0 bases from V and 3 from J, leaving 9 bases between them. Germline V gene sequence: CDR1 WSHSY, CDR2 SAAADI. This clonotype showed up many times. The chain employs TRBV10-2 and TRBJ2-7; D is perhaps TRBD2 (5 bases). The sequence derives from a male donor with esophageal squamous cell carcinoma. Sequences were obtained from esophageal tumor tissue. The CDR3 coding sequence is TGCGCCAGCAGTGAGTCGGCACGGGACTACGAGCAGTACTTC. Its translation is CASSESARDYEQYF.